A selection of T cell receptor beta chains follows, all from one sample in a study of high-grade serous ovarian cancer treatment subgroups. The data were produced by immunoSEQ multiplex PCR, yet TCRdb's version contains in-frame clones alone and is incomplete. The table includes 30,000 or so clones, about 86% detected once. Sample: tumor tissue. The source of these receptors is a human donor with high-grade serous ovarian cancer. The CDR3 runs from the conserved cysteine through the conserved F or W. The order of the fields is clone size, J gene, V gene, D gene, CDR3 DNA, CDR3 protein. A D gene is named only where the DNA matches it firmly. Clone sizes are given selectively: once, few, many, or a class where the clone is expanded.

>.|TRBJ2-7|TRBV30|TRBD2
TGTGCCTGGAGTCCCTTCCCGGGACTAGCGGGGATCTACGAGCAGTACTTC
CAWSPFPGLAGIYEQYF
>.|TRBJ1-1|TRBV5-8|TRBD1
TGTGCCAGCACCCTTAGGGAGGGGGCGCTCACTGAAGCTTTCTTT
CASTLREGALTEAFF
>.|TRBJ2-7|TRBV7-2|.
TGTGCCAGCAGCTTAGGGCTAGCTTACGAGCAGTACTTC
CASSLGLAYEQYF
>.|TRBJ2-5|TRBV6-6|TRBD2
TGTGCCAGCAGTTCCCGTAGCGGGGTCCAAGAGACCCAGTACTTC
CASSSRSGVQETQYF
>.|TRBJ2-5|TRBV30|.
TGTGCCTGGAGTCCACGGGAGACCCAGTACTTC
CAWSPRETQYF
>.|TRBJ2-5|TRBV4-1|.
TGCGCCAGCAGCCAAGTAGGGGGGCCGGAGACCCAGTACTTC
CASSQVGGPETQYF
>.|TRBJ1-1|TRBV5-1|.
TGCGCCAGCAGTTTGGTACAGGGTAACACTGAAGCTTTCTTT
CASSLVQGNTEAFF
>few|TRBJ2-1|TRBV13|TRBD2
TGTGCCAGCAGCTTACTAGCGGGATTGAACAATGAGCAGTTCTTC
CASSLLAGLNNEQFF
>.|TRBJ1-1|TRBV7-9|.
TGTGCCAGCAGCTTTGGTCAGGGACGAGCTTTCTTT
CASSFGQGRAFF
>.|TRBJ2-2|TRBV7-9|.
TGTGCCAGCAGCCGGGACCTCGGGGAGCTGTTTTTT
CASSRDLGELFF
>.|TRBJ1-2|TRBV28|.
TGTGCCAGCAATACGCAGACCTATGGCTACACCTTC
CASNTQTYGYTF
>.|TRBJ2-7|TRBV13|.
TGTGCCAGCAGCTTAGGGACCACCTACGAGCAGTACTTC
CASSLGTTYEQYF
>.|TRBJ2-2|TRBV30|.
TGTGCCCGAGGAGGGGACCGCACCGGGGAGCTGTTTTTT
CARGGDRTGELFF
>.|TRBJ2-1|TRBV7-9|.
TGTGCCAGCAGCGCCGACCTCTTTGAGCAGTTCTTC
CASSADLFEQFF
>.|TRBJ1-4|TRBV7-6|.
TGTGCCAGCAGCCCATCCCTGGGGGGTAAACTGTTTTTT
CASSPSLGGKLFF
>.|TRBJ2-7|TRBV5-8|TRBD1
TGTGCCAGCAGCTTGGGTGACAGGGGGAACTACGAGCAGTACTTC
CASSLGDRGNYEQYF
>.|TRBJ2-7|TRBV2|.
TGTGCCAGCAAATTTAGGATCGGTTACGAGCAGTACTTC
CASKFRIGYEQYF
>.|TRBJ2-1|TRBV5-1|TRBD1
TGCGCCAGCAGCTGGTTACAGGGGGCCTACAATGAGCAGTTCTTC
CASSWLQGAYNEQFF
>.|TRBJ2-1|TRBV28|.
TGTGCCAGCAACCCCCCCTACAATGAGCAGTTCTTC
CASNPPYNEQFF
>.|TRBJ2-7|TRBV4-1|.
TGCGCCAGCAGCTTCCCAGGTCGGAACTCCTACGAGCAGTACTTC
CASSFPGRNSYEQYF
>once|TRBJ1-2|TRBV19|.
TGTGCCAGTATTACCAGGGCTAATAACTATGGCTACACCTTC
CASITRANNYGYTF
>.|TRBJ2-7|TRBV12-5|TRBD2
TGTGCTAGCGGACCCGGGACTAGCGAGTTACGTGGGGGCGAGCAGTACTTC
CASGPGTSELRGGEQYF
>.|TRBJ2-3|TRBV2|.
TGTGCCAGCAGTGTGGAGGGAGATACGCAGTATTTT
CASSVEGDTQYF
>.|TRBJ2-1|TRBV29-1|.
TGCAGCGTTGGATTCGGGGAGGGGGCAAGTGAGCAGTTCTTC
CSVGFGEGASEQFF
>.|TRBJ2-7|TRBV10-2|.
TGCGCCAGCAGGAGGGGGGAGGATTACGAGCAGTACTTC
CASRRGEDYEQYF
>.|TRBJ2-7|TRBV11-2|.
TGTGCCAGCAGCAATGGGGGGTTCTTCTCCTACGAGCAGTACTTC
CASSNGGFFSYEQYF
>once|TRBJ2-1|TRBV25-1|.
TGTGCCAGCGGAAGGCAGGGGGGCTACACCTACAATGAGCAGTTCTTC
CASGRQGGYTYNEQFF
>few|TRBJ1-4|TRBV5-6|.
TGTGCCAGCAGCTTGGACCCAGGTGAAAAACTGTTTTTT
CASSLDPGEKLFF
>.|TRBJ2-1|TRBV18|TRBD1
TGTGCCAGCTCACAAGACAGGGATTACAATGAGCAGTTCTTC
CASSQDRDYNEQFF
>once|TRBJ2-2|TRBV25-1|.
TGTGCCAGCAGTGTTACAGGTCGAACCGGGGAGCTGTTTTTT
CASSVTGRTGELFF
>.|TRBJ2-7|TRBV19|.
TGTGCCAGTAGTATACGACCGGGACACAACTACGAGCAGTACTTC
CASSIRPGHNYEQYF
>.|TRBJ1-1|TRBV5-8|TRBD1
TGTGCCAGCACCTTCAGGGGGCTGAACACTGAAGCTTTCTTT
CASTFRGLNTEAFF
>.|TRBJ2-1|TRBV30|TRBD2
TGTGCCTGGAGAGAGGGAGGGTCTCGCAATGAGCAGTTCTTC
CAWREGGSRNEQFF
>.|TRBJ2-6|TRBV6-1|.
TGTGCCTGCAGAGAAGGGACCTCTGGGGCCAACGTCCTGACTTTC
CACREGTSGANVLTF
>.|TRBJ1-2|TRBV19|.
TGTGCCAGTAGTAGCACAGGGTTTAATGGCTACACCTTC
CASSSTGFNGYTF
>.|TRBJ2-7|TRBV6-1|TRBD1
TGTGCCAGCAGACTGGGACAGGAGGGCGAGCAGTACTTC
CASRLGQEGEQYF
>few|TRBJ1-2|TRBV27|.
TGTGCCAGCAGTCCCCGAGGGCAAAACGGCTATGGCTACACCTTC
CASSPRGQNGYGYTF
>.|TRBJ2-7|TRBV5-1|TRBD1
TGCGCCAGCAGCCCGGGACAGGGTAACGAGCAGTACTTC
CASSPGQGNEQYF
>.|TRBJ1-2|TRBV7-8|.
TGTGCCAGCAGCTTAGCGGCGAATGGCTACACCTTC
CASSLAANGYTF
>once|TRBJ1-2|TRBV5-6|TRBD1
TGTGCCAGCAGCTTCCAAGGGACAGGTTCCAACTATGGCTACACCTTC
CASSFQGTGSNYGYTF
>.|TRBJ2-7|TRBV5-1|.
TGCGCCAGCAGCCCCCTCAGCTCCTACGAGCAGTACTTC
CASSPLSSYEQYF
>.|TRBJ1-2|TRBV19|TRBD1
TGTGCCAGTACCCTTGACAGGGTAGGGGACGGCTACACCTTC
CASTLDRVGDGYTF
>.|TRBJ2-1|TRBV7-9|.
TGTGCCAGCAGCGACCTTCGGTTTGGATACAATGAGCAGTTCTTC
CASSDLRFGYNEQFF
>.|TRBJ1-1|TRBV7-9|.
TGTGCCAGCAGCCAGACAGCTAACACTGAAGCTTTCTTT
CASSQTANTEAFF
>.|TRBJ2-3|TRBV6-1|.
TGTGCCAGCAGTGAAATCGGCCGTACGCAGTATTTT
CASSEIGRTQYF
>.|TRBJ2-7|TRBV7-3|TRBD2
TGTGCCAGCAGCTTAGGGCTAGCGGGGACCTACGAGCAGTACTTC
CASSLGLAGTYEQYF
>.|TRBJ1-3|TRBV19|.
TGTGCCACCCGTAGCGGCTCTGGAAACACCATATATTTT
CATRSGSGNTIYF
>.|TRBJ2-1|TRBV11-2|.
TGTGCCAGCAGCTTTAGTTCGGGCAATGAGCAGTTCTTC
CASSFSSGNEQFF
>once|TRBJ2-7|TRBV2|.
TGTGCCAGCAGCGCTACGCGGGTTAGCTCCTACGAGCAGTACTTC
CASSATRVSSYEQYF
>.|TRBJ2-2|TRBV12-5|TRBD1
TGTGCTAGTCGACCCCCTCCTGGGACAGGGAAGCGGGAGCTGTTTTTT
CASRPPPGTGKRELFF
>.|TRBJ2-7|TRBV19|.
TGTGCCAGTAGTATCAGTTCCAGCTCCTACGAGCAGTACTTC
CASSISSSSYEQYF
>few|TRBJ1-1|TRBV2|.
TGTGCCAGCAGTGACAAACACTCAAACACTGAAGCTTTCTTT
CASSDKHSNTEAFF